This T cell receptor beta chain was sequenced during a study of blood T cell repertoires in COVID-19. The protocol was immunoSEQ multiplex PCR, while the TCRdb copy is restricted to in-frame clones and leaves out a portion. Found here are 150,000 to 200,000 clones, 89% of them singletons; the top ten hold 1.5% to 2%. This receptor was obtained from a man aged 18 to 29 who had recovered from COVID-19. What was sequenced was peripheral blood.

CDR3 amino acids: CASSHAGTSNANIQYF. DNA for the CDR3: TGTGCCAGCAGCCACGCCGGGACTTCGAACGCAAACATTCAGTACTTC. The chain carries TRBV4-2 and TRBJ2-4; TRBD2 is a possible D gene (6 bases). V was cut by 3 bases and J by 6 bases, with 18 bases left in between. CDR3 size: 16 residues. The germline V gene has CDR1 LGHNA and CDR2 YNFKEQ.